This TCR beta chain emerged from a study of blood T cell repertoires in COVID-19. Study-level background: The origin of the acute and convalescent COVID-19 samples was the United States, Italy and Spain. Nucleic acid was either cDNA or gDNA, and it came from T cells, B-cell-depleted T cells, or PBMCs.

This CDR3 contains 16 residues. The germline V gene has CDR1 SEHNR and CDR2 FQNEAQ (reference sequence). After removal of 4 bases from V and 5 bases from J, the junction contained 11 bases not matched to a gene. Methods used by the authors: By means of reference gene primer amplification, nucleated cell counts were estimated. Measured with immunoSEQ multiplex PCR; TCRdb has only the in-frame clones, and not every one. V and J calls and clone size are given by that table; D and trimming were obtained from the DNA. The repertoire holds around 68,000 clones, with roughly 87% as singletons. Sequenced material: peripheral blood. The V call is TRBV7-9, the J call TRBJ2-5, with 9 bases matching TRBD1. The receptor comes from a woman aged 50 to 60 with acute or convalescent COVID-19. The CDR3 here is CASSSAWDRVGETQYF. The CDR3 coding sequence is TGTGCCAGCAGCTCCGCGTGGGACAGGGTTGGGGAGACCCAGTACTTC.